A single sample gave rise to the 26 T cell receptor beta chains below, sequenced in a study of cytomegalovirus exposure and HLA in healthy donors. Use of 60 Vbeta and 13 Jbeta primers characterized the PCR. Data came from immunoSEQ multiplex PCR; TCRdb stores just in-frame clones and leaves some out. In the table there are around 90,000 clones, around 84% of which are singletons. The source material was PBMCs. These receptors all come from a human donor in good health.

As DNA, the CDR3 is TGTGCCAGCAGTGACGACAGGGCCTACACCGGGGAGCTGTTTTTT. This translates into CASSDDRAYTGELFF. The chain has TRBV9 and TRBJ2-2, with 7 bases fitting TRBD1. Germline V gene sequence: CDR1 SGDLS, CDR2 YYNGEE. The CDR3 has 15 amino acids. J was trimmed by 3 bases and V by 5 bases; bases with no gene match: 7. Variable domain in full (rest from reference TRBV9 and TRBJ2-2): DSGVTQTPKHLITATGQRVTLRCSPRSGDLSVYWYQQSLDQGLQFLIQYYNGEERAKGNILERFSAQQFPDLHSELNLSSLELGDSALYFCASSDDRAYTGELFFGEGSRLTVL.

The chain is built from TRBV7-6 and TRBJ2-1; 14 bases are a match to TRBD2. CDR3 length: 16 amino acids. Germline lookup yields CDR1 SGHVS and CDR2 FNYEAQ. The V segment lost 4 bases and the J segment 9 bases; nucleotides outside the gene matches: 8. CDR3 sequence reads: CASSSLGTSGGGEQFF. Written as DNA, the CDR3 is TGTGCCAGCAGCTCACTGGGGACTAGCGGGGGAGGTGAGCAGTTCTTC.

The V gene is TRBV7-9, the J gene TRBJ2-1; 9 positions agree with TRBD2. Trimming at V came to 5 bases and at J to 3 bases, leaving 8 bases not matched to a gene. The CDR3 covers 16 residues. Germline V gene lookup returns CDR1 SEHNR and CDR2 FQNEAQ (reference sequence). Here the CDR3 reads CASSPRTSADYNEQFF. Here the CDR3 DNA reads TGTGCCAGCAGCCCCCGGACTAGCGCAGACTACAATGAGCAGTTCTTC.

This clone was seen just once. Here the CDR3 DNA reads TGTGCCAGCAGCCAGCAACAGGGGGCGGATGGCTACACCTTC. This gives the protein CASSQQQGADGYTF. The chain recombines TRBV4-2 with TRBJ1-2; 9 bases are a match to TRBD1. Losses at the gene ends were 3 bases for V and 6 bases for J; bases not matched to a gene: 5. The germline CDR1 and CDR2 sequences are LGHNA and YNFKEQ. The CDR3 length is 14 residues.

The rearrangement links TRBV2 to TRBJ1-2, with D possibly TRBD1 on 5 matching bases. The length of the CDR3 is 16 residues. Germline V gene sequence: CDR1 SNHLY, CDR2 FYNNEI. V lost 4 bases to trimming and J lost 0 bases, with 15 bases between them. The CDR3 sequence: CASSGTPVPTNYGYTF. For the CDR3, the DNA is TGTGCCAGCAGTGGGACACCGGTCCCCACTAACTATGGCTACACCTTC.

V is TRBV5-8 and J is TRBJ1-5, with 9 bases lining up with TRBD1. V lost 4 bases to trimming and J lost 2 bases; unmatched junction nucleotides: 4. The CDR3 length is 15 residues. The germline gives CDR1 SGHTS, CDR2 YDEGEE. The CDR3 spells CASSRGDRGNQPQHF. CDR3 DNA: TGTGCCAGCAGCCGGGGGGACAGGGGCAATCAGCCCCAGCATTTT.

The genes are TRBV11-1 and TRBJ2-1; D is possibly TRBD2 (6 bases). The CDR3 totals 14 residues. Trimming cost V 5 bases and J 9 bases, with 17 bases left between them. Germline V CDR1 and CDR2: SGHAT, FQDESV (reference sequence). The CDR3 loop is CASSPLAGLTEQFF. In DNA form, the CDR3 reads TGTGCCAGCAGCCCCTTGGCGGGACTGACTGAGCAGTTCTTC. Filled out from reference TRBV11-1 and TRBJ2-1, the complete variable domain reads EAEVAQSPRYKITEKSQAVAFWCDPISGHATLYWYRQILGQGPELLVQFQDESVVDDSQLPKDRFSAERLKGVDSTLKIQPAELGDSAMYLCASSPLAGLTEQFFGPGTRLTVL.

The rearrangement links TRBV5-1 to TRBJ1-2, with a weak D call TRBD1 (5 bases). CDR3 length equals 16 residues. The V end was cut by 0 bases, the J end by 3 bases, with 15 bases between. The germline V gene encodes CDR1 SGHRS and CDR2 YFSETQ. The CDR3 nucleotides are TGCGCCAGCAGCTTGGCCTCGGACACACAACACTATGGCTACACCTTC. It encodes CASSLASDTQHYGYTF. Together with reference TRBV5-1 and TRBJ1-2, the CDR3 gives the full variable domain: KAGVTQTPRYLIKTRGQQVTLSCSPISGHRSVSWYQQTPGQGLQFLFEYFSETQRNKGNFPGRFSGRQFSNSRSEMNVSTLELGDSALYLCASSLASDTQHYGYTFGSGTRLTVV.

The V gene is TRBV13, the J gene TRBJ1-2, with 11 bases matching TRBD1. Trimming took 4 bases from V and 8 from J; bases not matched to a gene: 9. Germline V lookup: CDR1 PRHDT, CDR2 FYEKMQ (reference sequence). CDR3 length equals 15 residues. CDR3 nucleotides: TGTGCCAGCAGCTCGGACAGGGGGCCTCGCCGAGGCTACACCTTC. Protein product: CASSSDRGPRRGYTF. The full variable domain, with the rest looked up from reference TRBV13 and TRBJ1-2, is AAGVIQSPRHLIKEKRETATLKCYPIPRHDTVYWYQQGPGQDPQFLISFYEKMQSDKGSIPDRFSAQQFSDYHSELNMSSLELGDSALYFCASSSDRGPRRGYTFGSGTRLTVV.

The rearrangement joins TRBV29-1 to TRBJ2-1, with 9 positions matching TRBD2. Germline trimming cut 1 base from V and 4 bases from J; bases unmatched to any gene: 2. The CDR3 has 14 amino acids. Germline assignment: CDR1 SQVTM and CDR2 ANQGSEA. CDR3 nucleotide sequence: TGCAGCGTTGAAGTTCTAGCGGGGTACAATGAGCAGTTCTTC. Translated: CSVEVLAGYNEQFF.

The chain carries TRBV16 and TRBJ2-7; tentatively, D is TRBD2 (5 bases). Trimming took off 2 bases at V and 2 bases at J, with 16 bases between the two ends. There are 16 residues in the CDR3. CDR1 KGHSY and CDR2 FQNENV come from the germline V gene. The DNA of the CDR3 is TGTGCCAGCAGCCAAGTTAGACCGGGGATCGCCTACGAGCAGTACTTC. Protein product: CASSQVRPGIAYEQYF.

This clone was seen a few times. As DNA, the CDR3 is TGCAGCGTTGGGGGGGACAGGGTATTGCTGGGAGCTTTCTTT. Translated: CSVGGDRVLLGAFF. V is TRBV29-1 and J is TRBJ1-1, with 9 bases matching TRBD1. V lost 4 bases and J lost 10; bases outside the gene matches: 13. The CDR3 has 14 residues. In germline, CDR1 is SQVTM, CDR2 ANQGSEA. The variable domain in full, with the rest retrieved from reference TRBV29-1 and TRBJ1-1, is SAVISQKPSRDICQRGTSLTIQCQVDSQVTMMFWYRQQPGQSLTLIATANQGSEATYESGFVIDKFPISRPNLTFSTLTVSNMSPEDSSIYLCSVGGDRVLLGAFFGQGTRLTVV.

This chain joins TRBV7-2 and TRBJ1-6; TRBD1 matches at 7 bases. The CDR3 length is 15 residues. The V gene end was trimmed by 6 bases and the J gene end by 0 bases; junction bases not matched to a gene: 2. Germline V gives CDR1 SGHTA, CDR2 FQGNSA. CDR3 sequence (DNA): TGTGCCAGCAGGCCAGGGGGCTCCTATAATTCACCCCTCCACTTT. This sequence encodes CASRPGGSYNSPLHF.

The DNA of the CDR3 is TGTGCCTGGACAGGACAGGGGGTATTGAACACTGAAGCTTTCTTT. This codes for CAWTGQGVLNTEAFF. The chain joins TRBV30 to TRBJ1-1; 10 bases map to TRBD1. V lost 4 bases to trimming and J lost 0 bases; unmatched junction nucleotides: 5. Germline CDR1 reads GTSNPN; CDR2 reads SVGIG (reference sequence). The CDR3 length is 15 residues.

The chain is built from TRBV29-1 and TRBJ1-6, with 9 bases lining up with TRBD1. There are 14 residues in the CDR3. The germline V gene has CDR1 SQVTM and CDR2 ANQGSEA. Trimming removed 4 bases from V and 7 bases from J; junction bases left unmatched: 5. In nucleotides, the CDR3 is TGCAGCGTTGCCGGGGGACAGGGAAATTCACCCCTCCACTTT. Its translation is CSVAGGQGNSPLHF.

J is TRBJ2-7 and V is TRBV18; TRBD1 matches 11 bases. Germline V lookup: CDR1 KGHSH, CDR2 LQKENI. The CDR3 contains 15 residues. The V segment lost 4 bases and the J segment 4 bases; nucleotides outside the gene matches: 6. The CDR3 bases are TGTGCCAGCTCACACCCCGGGACAGGGGGGTACGAGCAGTACTTC. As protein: CASSHPGTGGYEQYF.

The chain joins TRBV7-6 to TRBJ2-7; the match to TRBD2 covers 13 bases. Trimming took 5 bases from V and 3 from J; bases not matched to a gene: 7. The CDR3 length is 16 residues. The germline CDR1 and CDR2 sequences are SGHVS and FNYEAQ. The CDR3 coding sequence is TGTGCCAGCAGCCCAGGGACTAGCGGGGAAAGCTACGAGCAGTACTTC. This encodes CASSPGTSGESYEQYF.

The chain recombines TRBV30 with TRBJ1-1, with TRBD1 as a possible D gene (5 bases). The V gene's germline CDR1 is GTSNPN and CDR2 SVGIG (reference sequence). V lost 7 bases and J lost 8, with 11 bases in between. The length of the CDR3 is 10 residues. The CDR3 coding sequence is TGTGCCTTGGGGCGCACCGAAGCTTTCTTT. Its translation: CALGRTEAFF.

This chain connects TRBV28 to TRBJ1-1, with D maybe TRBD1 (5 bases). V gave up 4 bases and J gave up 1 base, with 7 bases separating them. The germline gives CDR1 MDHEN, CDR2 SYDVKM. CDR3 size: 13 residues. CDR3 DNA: TGTGCCAGCAGTTCAACAGGGAACACTGAAGCTTTCTTT. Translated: CASSSTGNTEAFF.

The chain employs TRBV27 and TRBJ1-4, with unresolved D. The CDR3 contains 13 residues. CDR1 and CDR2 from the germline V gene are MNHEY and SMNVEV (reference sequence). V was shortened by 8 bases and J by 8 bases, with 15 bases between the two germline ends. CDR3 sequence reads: CASGLFSAEKLFF. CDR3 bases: TGTGCCAGCGGACTCTTCTCGGCAGAAAAACTGTTTTTT.

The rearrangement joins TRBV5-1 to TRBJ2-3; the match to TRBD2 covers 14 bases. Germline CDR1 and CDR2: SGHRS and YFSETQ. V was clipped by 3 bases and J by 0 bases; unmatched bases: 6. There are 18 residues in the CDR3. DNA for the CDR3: TGCGCCAGCAGCTCCGGGACTAGCGGGGGACCTAGCACAGATACGCAGTATTTT. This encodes CASSSGTSGGPSTDTQYF.

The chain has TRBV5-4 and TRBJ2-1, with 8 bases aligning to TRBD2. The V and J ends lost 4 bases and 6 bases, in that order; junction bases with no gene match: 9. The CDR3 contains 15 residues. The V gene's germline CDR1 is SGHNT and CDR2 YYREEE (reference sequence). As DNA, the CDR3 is TGTGCCAGCAGCCGGGTAGGGCGGGGGGCCAATGAGCAGTTCTTC. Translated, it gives CASSRVGRGANEQFF.

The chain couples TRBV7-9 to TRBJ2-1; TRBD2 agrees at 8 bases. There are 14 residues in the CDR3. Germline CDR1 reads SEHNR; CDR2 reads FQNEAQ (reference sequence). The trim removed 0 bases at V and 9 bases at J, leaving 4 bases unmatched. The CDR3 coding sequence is TGTGCCAGCAGCTTAGCTCCGCTAGCGGGTGAGCAGTTCTTC. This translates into CASSLAPLAGEQFF.

The CDR3 nucleotides read TGTGCCAGCAGTTTAGGGACAGACTATGGCTACACCTTC. Its protein product is CASSLGTDYGYTF. The gene calls are TRBV28 and TRBJ1-2; TRBD1 aligns across 7 bases. With 2 bases clipped from V and 3 bases from J, the junction kept 0 bases outside the gene matches. This CDR3 region has 13 residues. The germline V gene has CDR1 MDHEN and CDR2 SYDVKM.

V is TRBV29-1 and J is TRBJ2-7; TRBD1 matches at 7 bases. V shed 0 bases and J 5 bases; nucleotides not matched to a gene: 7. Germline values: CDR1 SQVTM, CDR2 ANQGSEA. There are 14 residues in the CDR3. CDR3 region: CSVEDRGRGNEQYF. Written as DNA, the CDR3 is TGCAGCGTTGAAGATCGAGGCAGGGGGAACGAGCAGTACTTC.

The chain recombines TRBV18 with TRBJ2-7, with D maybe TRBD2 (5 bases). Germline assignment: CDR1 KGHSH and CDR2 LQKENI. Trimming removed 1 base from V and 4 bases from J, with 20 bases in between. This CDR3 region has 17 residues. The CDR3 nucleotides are TGTGCCAGCTCACCACAATGGACGCCCGAGGGAATGTACGAGCAGTACTTC. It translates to CASSPQWTPEGMYEQYF. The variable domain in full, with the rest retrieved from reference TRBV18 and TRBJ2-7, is NAGVMQNPRHLVRRRGQEARLRCSPMKGHSHVYWYRQLPEEGLKFMVYLQKENIIDESGMPKERFSAEFPKEGPSILRIQQVVRGDSAAYFCASSPQWTPEGMYEQYFGPGTRLTVT.